This record covers a single T cell receptor beta chain. Germline V gene lookup returns CDR1 MNHNY and CDR2 SVGAGI (reference sequence). The CDR3 consists of 14 residues. The assay was immunoSEQ multiplex PCR, and TCRdb's table has in-frame clones only and misses some. The repertoire has about 680,000 clones, roughly 72% of them found once; the top ten carry more than 1.5%. The sample comes from a study of shared clonotypes between healthy human individuals. The sample comprised memory CD4+ T cells sorted from blood. Indicated subset: CD45RA-negative fraction. The gene calls are TRBV6-6 and TRBJ2-5, with 8 nucleotides matching TRBD1. Judging by the DNA end, TRBJ2-7 fits better; the J call may be wrong. The source of this sequence is a woman aged 25 to 39 in good health. CDR3 in amino acids: CASSYRDRSYEQYF. CDR3 coding DNA: TGTGCCAGCAGTTACAGGGACAGGTCCTACGAGCAGTACTTC.